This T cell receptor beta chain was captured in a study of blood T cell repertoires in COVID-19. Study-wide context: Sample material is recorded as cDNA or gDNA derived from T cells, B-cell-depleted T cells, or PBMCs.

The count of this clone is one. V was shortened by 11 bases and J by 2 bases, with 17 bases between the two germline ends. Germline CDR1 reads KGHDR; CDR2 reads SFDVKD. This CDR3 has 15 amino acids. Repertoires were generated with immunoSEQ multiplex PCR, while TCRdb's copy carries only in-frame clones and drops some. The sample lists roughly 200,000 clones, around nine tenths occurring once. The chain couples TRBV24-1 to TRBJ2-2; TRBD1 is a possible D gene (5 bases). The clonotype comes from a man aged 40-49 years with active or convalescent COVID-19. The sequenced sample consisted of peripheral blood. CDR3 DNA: TGTGCCAGCCAAAGTTCCAGGGCTAACACCGGGGAGCTGTTTTTT. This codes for CASQSSRANTGELFF.